The 21 T cell receptor beta chains below come from one sample, sequenced in a study of blood T cell repertoires in COVID-19. The repertoire was sequenced with immunoSEQ multiplex PCR; TCRdb's copy has only in-frame clones and lacks some. The repertoire has 200,000 to 300,000 clones, about 88% of them found once; the top ten carry under 4.5%. Sequencing was performed on peripheral blood. These receptors came from a man aged 60-69 years who had recovered from COVID-19.

The chain has TRBV5-5 and TRBJ1-1; 7 bases map to TRBD1. J gave up 5 bases and V 3 bases, and 10 bases lay outside the gene matches. CDR1 and CDR2 (germline): SGHKS, YYEKEE (reference sequence). The CDR3 totals 15 residues. CDR3 amino acids: CASSSKLSGGTEAFF. For the CDR3, the DNA is TGTGCCAGCAGCTCAAAGCTTTCAGGGGGAACTGAAGCTTTCTTT.

The V and J genes are TRBV6-5 and TRBJ2-1; 8 nucleotides agree with TRBD2. The V segment lost 2 bases and the J segment 0 bases; nucleotides outside the gene matches: 3. Germline assignment: CDR1 MNHEY and CDR2 SVGAGI. The CDR3 contains 16 residues. CDR3 sequence (DNA): TGTGCCAGCAGTTACCCGGGGGGGAGCTCCTACAATGAGCAGTTCTTC. This codes for CASSYPGGSSYNEQFF.

This clone occurred a few times. The chain employs TRBV2 and TRBJ2-7; TRBD2 is a possible D gene (6 bases). Germline V gene sequence: CDR1 SNHLY, CDR2 FYNNEI. The V end was cut by 6 bases, the J end by 2 bases, with 11 bases between. The CDR3 covers 13 residues. CDR3 coding DNA: TGTGCCAGCAGGGACTATCTCCCCTACGAGCAGTACTTC. Its protein is CASRDYLPYEQYF.

The chain joins TRBV3-1 (or the pseudogene TRBV3-2) to TRBJ2-5, with 11 bases identical to TRBD2. V lost 1 base to trimming and J lost 5 bases; unmatched junction nucleotides: 6. This CDR3 has 16 amino acids. Germline V gene lookup returns CDR1 LGHDT and CDR2 YNNKEL (reference sequence). CDR3 sequence: CASSQVAGGPRETQYF. CDR3 in DNA: TGTGCCAGCAGCCAAGTAGCGGGGGGGCCTCGGGAGACCCAGTACTTC.

The chain carries TRBV7-9 and TRBJ2-2; TRBD1 might be the D (5 bases). V was clipped by 1 base and J by 6 bases, with 12 bases between them. CDR1 is SEHNR and CDR2 is FQNEAQ in the germline V gene (reference sequence). The length of the CDR3 is 15 residues. CDR3 region: CASSLGQPRAGELFF. Written as DNA, the CDR3 is TGTGCCAGCAGCTTAGGACAGCCTAGGGCCGGGGAGCTGTTTTTT. The full variable domain, rest sourced from reference TRBV7-9 and TRBJ2-2, is DTGVSQNPRHKITKRGQNVTFRCDPISEHNRLYWYRQTLGQGPEFLTYFQNEAQLEKSRLLSDRFSAERPKGSFSTLEIQRTEQGDSAMYLCASSLGQPRAGELFFGEGSRLTVL.

V and J are TRBV10-3 and TRBJ1-2, with 8 nucleotides matching TRBD1. Germline V gene sequence: CDR1 ENHRY, CDR2 SYGVKD. J was trimmed by 3 bases and V by 3 bases; bases with no gene match: 9. There are 16 residues in the CDR3. The CDR3 protein is CAISDPARGQDYGYTF. Here the CDR3 DNA reads TGTGCCATCAGTGACCCTGCCAGGGGGCAGGACTATGGCTACACCTTC.

This clone has a single count. This chain connects TRBV27 to TRBJ2-7, with 7 bases that match TRBD2. The CDR3 contains 14 residues. The junction had 4 bases not matched to a gene; V was cut back by 1 base and J by 4 bases. Germline V gene sequence: CDR1 MNHEY, CDR2 SMNVEV (reference sequence). CDR3 in amino acids: CASSLYQGGYEQYF. CDR3 DNA sequence: TGTGCCAGCAGTTTATATCAGGGAGGGTACGAGCAGTACTTC.

The rearrangement links TRBV6-5 to TRBJ2-7, with 7 nucleotides matching TRBD1. The germline V gene encodes CDR1 MNHEY and CDR2 SVGAGI. CDR3 size: 14 residues. Trimming cost V 6 bases and J 7 bases; bases outside gene matches: 12. CDR3 protein: CASRRDSARPEQYF. The DNA for the CDR3 is TGTGCCAGCAGAAGGGACAGCGCACGACCTGAGCAGTACTTC.

The chain couples TRBV7-2 to TRBJ2-3; 8 bases line up with TRBD2. Germline V gene sequence: CDR1 SGHTA, CDR2 FQGNSA. V lost 5 bases, J lost 1 base, and 8 bases stayed unmatched. This CDR3 region has 16 residues. The chain's CDR3 is CASSGLRGGGTDTQYF. The DNA of the CDR3 is TGTGCCAGCAGCGGCCTCCGGGGGGGTGGCACAGATACGCAGTATTTT.

This chain uses TRBV10-1 with TRBJ2-3; D possibly corresponds to TRBD2 (6 bases). The CDR3 consists of 15 residues. Trimming stripped 3 bases from V and 6 bases from J, with 16 bases between. Germline CDR1 is WNHNN and CDR2 is SYGVQD (reference sequence). The chain's CDR3 is CASSELGGVADTQYF. The CDR3 DNA reads as TGCGCCAGCAGTGAATTGGGCGGGGTGGCGGATACGCAGTATTTT.

The chain carries TRBV18 and TRBJ2-3; D not certain. The V and J ends lost 3 bases and 0 bases respectively, with 10 bases between them. Germline V gene sequence: CDR1 KGHSH, CDR2 LQKENI. The CDR3 loop spans 15 amino acids. The CDR3 nucleotides read TGTGCCAGCTCACCTCGGCGGTCGAGCACAGATACGCAGTATTTT. It yields the protein CASSPRRSSTDTQYF.

This chain links TRBV30 with TRBJ1-2, with 8 bases matching TRBD1. Germline loops: CDR1 GTSNPN, CDR2 SVGIG (reference sequence). The CDR3 has 14 residues. The junction had 9 bases not matched to a gene; V was cut back by 1 base and J by 8 bases. CDR3: CAWSAWTGRGGYTF. The CDR3 DNA reads as TGTGCCTGGAGTGCCTGGACAGGGAGGGGAGGCTACACCTTC.

V is TRBV9 and J is TRBJ2-2; D gene ambiguous. Germline assignment: CDR1 SGDLS and CDR2 YYNGEE. The CDR3 has 15 residues. Trimming left V 0 bases short and J 5 bases short, with 11 bases between. CDR3 DNA sequence: TGTGCCAGCAGCGTAGACAGCCACGAAACCGGGGAGCTGTTTTTT. It translates to CASSVDSHETGELFF.

This clone was detected once. V and J are TRBV5-1 and TRBJ2-7; the D gene is possibly TRBD1 (6 bases). The CDR3 spans 15 residues. In germline, CDR1 is SGHRS, CDR2 YFSETQ. The V gene lost 3 bases and the J gene lost 1 base, with 14 bases spanning the gap. The CDR3 sequence: CASSSTGTHSYEQYF. CDR3 in DNA: TGCGCCAGCAGCTCGACCGGGACACATTCCTACGAGCAGTACTTC. The variable domain in full, with the rest retrieved from reference TRBV5-1 and TRBJ2-7, is KAGVTQTPRYLIKTRGQQVTLSCSPISGHRSVSWYQQTPGQGLQFLFEYFSETQRNKGNFPGRFSGRQFSNSRSEMNVSTLELGDSALYLCASSSTGTHSYEQYFGPGTRLTVT.

V and J are TRBV11-3 and TRBJ2-1; weak D call: TRBD1 (6 bases). Germline V CDR1 and CDR2: SGHNT, YENEEA. V lost 3 bases and J 7 bases, leaving 19 bases between the germline ends. This CDR3 comprises 16 residues. CDR3 region: CASSFSDRPLGNEQFF. In DNA form, the CDR3 reads TGTGCCAGCAGCTTCTCTGACAGGCCCCTGGGGAATGAGCAGTTCTTC.

V usage is TRBV6-5 and J usage is TRBJ2-1, with 9 bases that match TRBD1. CDR1 and CDR2 from the germline V gene are MNHEY and SVGAGI. The CDR3 is made up of 15 amino acids. V lost 2 bases to trimming and J lost 6 bases; unmatched junction nucleotides: 5. The CDR3 coding sequence is TGTGCCAGCAGTTACAAAACAGGGGGCGGCAATGAGCAGTTCTTC. Protein sequence: CASSYKTGGGNEQFF.

The chain joins TRBV25-1 to TRBJ2-7; weak D call: TRBD1 (6 bases). V was pared by 1 base and J by 1 base, with 11 bases between. This CDR3 has 15 residues. Germline V gene data show CDR1 as MGHDK and CDR2 as SYGVNS. In DNA, the CDR3 is TGTGCCAGCAGTGAATCCCTAGGGACATCCTACGAGCAGTACTTC. Translated, it gives CASSESLGTSYEQYF.

The rearrangement joins TRBV6-5 to TRBJ2-1; 7 positions match TRBD1. The ends lost 9 bases at V and 3 bases at J; junction bases unmatched: 5. Germline V gene data show CDR1 as MNHEY and CDR2 as SVGAGI. The CDR3 is 13 amino acids. CDR3 region: CASPGQLYNEQFF. The CDR3 coding sequence is TGTGCCAGTCCGGGACAGCTCTACAATGAGCAGTTCTTC.

The V gene is TRBV7-9, the J gene TRBJ2-5; no clear D. Germline V gene sequence: CDR1 SEHNR, CDR2 FQNEAQ (reference sequence). The CDR3 has 16 amino acids. The V and J ends lost 5 bases and 5 bases respectively, with 21 bases between them. The CDR3 nucleotides are TGTGCCAGCAGCAAAAGACGCCCCCTAGGCACGGAGACCCAGTACTTC. Translated: CASSKRRPLGTETQYF.

This chain joins TRBV11-2 and TRBJ1-1, with D possibly TRBD1 on 6 matching bases. Trimming removed 3 bases at V and 10 bases at J, with 21 bases between. The CDR3 extends over 15 amino acids. Per germline, CDR1 SGHAT and CDR2 FQNNGV. The CDR3 DNA is TGTGCCAGCAGCTTGCAGACCTCCTCACCAGGGGTAGCTTTCTTT. Encoded protein: CASSLQTSSPGVAFF.

This chain joins TRBV24-1 and TRBJ2-5; 8 bases are a match to TRBD1. The germline gives CDR1 KGHDR, CDR2 SFDVKD. The CDR3 totals 13 residues. Losses at the gene ends were 4 bases for V and 4 bases for J; bases not matched to a gene: 1. Written as DNA, the CDR3 is TGTGCCACCAGTGAAGACAGGGGAGAGACCCAGTACTTC. Residues: CATSEDRGETQYF.